This TCR beta chain stems from a study of T cell changes during pregnancy in multiple sclerosis. Profiled with immunoSEQ multiplex PCR; TCRdb holds only in-frame clones, not every one. The sample carries roughly 93,000 clones, approximately 90% recorded once. This CDR3 spans 14 amino acids. Germline-derived CDR1 and CDR2 are SGHAT and FQNNGV. Trimming shortened V by 5 bases and J by 7 bases, and 15 bases separated the two germline ends. This rearrangement joins TRBV11-2 to TRBJ2-4; a possible D gene is TRBD1 (6 bases). This TCR came from a female donor in good health, enrolled as a control in a pregnancy study. Material: peripheral blood, obtained in the first trimester of pregnancy. The CDR3 DNA follows: TGTGCCAGCAGCCAGGGGTCTAAACTGAACATTCAGTACTTC. Its translation is CASSQGSKLNIQYF.